A single sample is the source of the 9 T cell receptor beta chains below, sequenced in a study of T cell repertoires in cytomegalovirus infection. Antigens of these TCRs are unknown. TCRdb fed the reads into MiXCR, producing one record per CDR3 protein. The data show under 90,000 distinct CDR3 sequences, 45% to 55% seen once. Sequenced here: CD8+ T cells from cultured PBMCs, sampled from culture after CMV antigen stimulation. These receptors all come from a human donor in good health (CMV status not recorded). Some clones in this sample may be carry-over from other donors' samples.

The genes are TRBV7-6 and TRBJ2-3; 7 bases agree with TRBD2. The J segment lost 2 bases and the V segment lost 5 bases, leaving 4 bases of the junction unmatched. The V gene's germline CDR1 is SGHVS and CDR2 FNYEAQ. This CDR3 region has 14 residues. The CDR3 loop is CASSPAGFTDTQYF. CDR3 nucleotide sequence: TGTGCCAGCAGCCCAGCGGGGTTCACAGATACGCAGTATTTT. The full variable domain, its missing parts supplied by reference TRBV7-6 and TRBJ2-3, is GAGVSQSPRYKVTKRGQDVALRCDPISGHVSLYWYRQALGQGPEFLTYFNYEAQQDKSGLPNDRFSAERPEGSISTLTIQRTEQRDSAMYRCASSPAGFTDTQYFGPGTRLTVL.

The genes are TRBV6-2 or TRBV6-3 and TRBJ2-1, with 12 bases aligning to TRBD2. Germline assignment: CDR1 MNHEY and CDR2 SVGEGT. V shed 5 bases, J shed 5 bases, and the junction held 7 bases outside the gene matches. CDR3 length: 16 amino acids. The CDR3 loop is CASSPSTSGGHNEQFF. The CDR3 coding sequence is TGTGCCAGCAGTCCCTCGACTAGCGGGGGACACAATGAGCAGTTCTTC.

V gene TRBV7-6 combines with J gene TRBJ1-3; D is unclear. Germline V lookup: CDR1 SGHVS, CDR2 FNYEAQ. Trimming cost V 1 base and J 4 bases, with 5 bases left between them. This CDR3 has 13 residues. In DNA, the CDR3 is TGTGCCAGCAGCTTAGTAGGAGGAAACACCATATATTTT. Translation: CASSLVGGNTIYF.

The rearrangement links TRBV27 to TRBJ2-7; D not certain. Germline CDR1 MNHEY, CDR2 SMNVEV (reference sequence). The CDR3 covers 12 residues. Trimming removed 10 bases from V and 3 bases from J, with 13 bases in between. The CDR3 region is CATSTAGYEQYF. CDR3 DNA sequence: TGTGCCACCTCGACGGCTGGCTACGAGCAGTACTTC.

The chain joins TRBV7-8 to TRBJ2-7, with D perhaps matching TRBD1 (6 bases). Germline V gives CDR1 SGHVS, CDR2 FQNEAQ. The CDR3 is 14 residues long. The CDR3 DNA reads as TGTGCAAAAAGATGGGACACCCCTGGCGACGAGCAGTACTTC. Its translation: CAKRWDTPGDEQYF.

The CDR3 DNA follows: TGTGCCATCAGTGATAGCGGCTACGAGCAGTACTTC. This sequence encodes CAISDSGYEQYF. The chain couples TRBV10-3 to TRBJ2-7; D perhaps matches TRBD2 (6 bases). In germline, CDR1 is ENHRY, CDR2 SYGVKD. This CDR3 contains 12 residues. Trimming left V 3 bases short and J 3 bases short, with 6 bases between.

The chain combines TRBV7-2 with TRBJ2-2, with TRBD2 matching over 9 bases. This CDR3 contains 16 residues. J lost 6 bases, V lost 1 base, and 6 bases had no gene match. Germline V gene data show CDR1 as SGHTA and CDR2 as FQGNSA. CDR3: CASSLEAGGQSGELFF. The DNA of the CDR3 is TGTGCCAGCAGCTTAGAGGCGGGAGGGCAATCCGGGGAGCTGTTTTTT.

The J gene is TRBJ2-7, the V gene TRBV19; D possibly uses TRBD1 or TRBD2 (6 bases each). The CDR3 is 14 residues long. Germline CDR1 LNHDA, CDR2 SQIVND (reference sequence). V was pared by 2 bases and J by 3 bases, with 11 bases between. The CDR3, as DNA: TGTGCCAGTAGTATAAGCGAGGGGGGCTACGAGCAGTACTTC. It translates to CASSISEGGYEQYF.

This sequence joins TRBV20-1 and TRBJ2-3, with TRBD1 matching 10 bases. This CDR3 comprises 13 residues. Germline-derived CDR1 and CDR2 are DFQATT and SNEGSKA (reference sequence). J gave up 3 bases and V 8 bases, and 5 bases lay outside the gene matches. The CDR3 spells CSTWDRGTDTQYF. The CDR3 bases are TGCAGTACTTGGGACAGGGGTACAGATACGCAGTATTTT.